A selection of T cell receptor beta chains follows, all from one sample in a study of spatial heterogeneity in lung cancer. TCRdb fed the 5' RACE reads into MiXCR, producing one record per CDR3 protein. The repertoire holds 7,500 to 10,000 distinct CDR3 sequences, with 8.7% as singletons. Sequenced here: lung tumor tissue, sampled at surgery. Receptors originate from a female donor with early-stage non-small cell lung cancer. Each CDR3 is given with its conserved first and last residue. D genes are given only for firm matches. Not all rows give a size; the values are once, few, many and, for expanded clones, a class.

DNA: TGTGCCATCAGTGGGGACACGAGGGGAGAGCAGTACTTC
CDR3: CAISGDTRGEQYF
size: many
J: TRBJ2-7
V: TRBV10-3
D: .
length: 13

DNA: TGTGCCACGGGACAGGCCGAAGAGACCCAGTACTTC
CDR3: CATGQAEETQYF
size: .
J: TRBJ2-5
V: TRBV2
D: TRBD1
length: 12

DNA: TGTGCCACCAGCTCCGGGTCACTCACTGAAGCTTTCTTT
CDR3: CATSSGSLTEAFF
size: many
J: TRBJ1-1
V: TRBV24-1
D: .
length: 13

DNA: TGTGCCAGCAGCTTCGGGCTCATGAACACCGGGGAGCTGTTTTTT
CDR3: CASSFGLMNTGELFF
size: .
J: TRBJ2-2
V: TRBV7-2
D: .
length: 15

DNA: TGTGCCACCAGCCCATTTTCAGGGGGCCGCGAAGCTTTCTTT
CDR3: CATSPFSGGREAFF
size: many
J: TRBJ1-1
V: TRBV7-8
D: TRBD1
length: 14

DNA: TGTGCCAGCAGCTTAGCTAGTTCGTACGAGCAGTACTTC
CDR3: CASSLASSYEQYF
size: many
J: TRBJ2-7
V: TRBV7-3
D: .
length: 13

DNA: TGTGCCAGCAGCAAAGCGCTTTTCAGGGAGGGAAAGAAAGAGACCCAGTACTTC
CDR3: CASSKALFREGKKETQYF
size: .
J: TRBJ2-5
V: TRBV21-1
D: .
length: 18

DNA: TGTGCCAGCAGTATCGGGACCCAGGGCTATGGCTACACCTTC
CDR3: CASSIGTQGYGYTF
size: many
J: TRBJ1-2
V: TRBV28
D: .
length: 14

DNA: TGTGCCAGCAGTGAAGCGCGGGGGTTCAACTATGGCTACACCTTC
CDR3: CASSEARGFNYGYTF
size: .
J: TRBJ1-2
V: TRBV2
D: .
length: 15

DNA: TGTGCCAGCAGCTTGGAGCGCGTGGGGATGTACCAAGAGACCCAGTACTTC
CDR3: CASSLERVGMYQETQYF
size: many
J: TRBJ2-5
V: TRBV5-6
D: .
length: 17

DNA: TGCGCCAGCAGCGTTTCCCAGGGTTACGAGACCCAGTACTTC
CDR3: CASSVSQGYETQYF
size: few
J: TRBJ2-5
V: TRBV5-1
D: .
length: 14

DNA: TGTGCCAGCAGACCGACAGGGGATGACTCACCCCTCCACTTT
CDR3: CASRPTGDDSPLHF
size: few
J: TRBJ1-6
V: TRBV28
D: TRBD1
length: 14

DNA: TGCAGCGTTGAAACAGGGGTCTATGGCTACACCTTC
CDR3: CSVETGVYGYTF
size: many
J: TRBJ1-2
V: TRBV29-1
D: TRBD1
length: 12

DNA: TGTGCCAGCAGCGTTCCGGGACAGGGGGCAACCCAGTACTTC
CDR3: CASSVPGQGATQYF
size: medium-sized
J: TRBJ2-5
V: TRBV3-1
D: TRBD1
length: 14

DNA: TGCAGTGTACAGGGGTCAAATGGCTACACCTTC
CDR3: CSVQGSNGYTF
size: medium-sized
J: TRBJ1-2
V: TRBV29-1
D: TRBD1
length: 11

DNA: TGTGCCAGCAGTCAGAGCTCCTACGAGCAGTACTTC
CDR3: CASSQSSYEQYF
size: medium-sized
J: TRBJ2-7
V: TRBV2
D: .
length: 12

DNA: TGCAGCGTTGTTTCGGCAGGGGCGCGGGAGCAGTACTTC
CDR3: CSVVSAGAREQYF
size: .
J: TRBJ2-7
V: TRBV29-1
D: .
length: 13

DNA: TGTGCCAGCCGCGGACAGGGGAGAGGAAACACCATATATTTT
CDR3: CASRGQGRGNTIYF
size: .
J: TRBJ1-3
V: TRBV28
D: TRBD1
length: 14

DNA: TGCAGCGTATCCGGGACAGGGGTACGAGAGACCCAGTACTTC
CDR3: CSVSGTGVRETQYF
size: many
J: TRBJ2-5
V: TRBV29-1
D: TRBD1
length: 14

DNA: TGTGCCAGCAGCTTAGACCCGGGGACAGTCCTCTATGGCTACACCTTC
CDR3: CASSLDPGTVLYGYTF
size: medium-sized
J: TRBJ1-2
V: TRBV7-2
D: TRBD1
length: 16

DNA: TGCAGCTCGCTGTGGGACTTTGGCTACACCTTC
CDR3: CSSLWDFGYTF
size: many
J: TRBJ1-2
V: TRBV29-1
D: .
length: 11

DNA: TGTGCCAGCAGCTTCTGGGGAGAAAAACTGTTTTTT
CDR3: CASSFWGEKLFF
size: many
J: TRBJ1-4
V: TRBV11-2
D: .
length: 12

DNA: TGTGCCAGCAGCCAAGAGTTAACCGGGGAGCTGTTTTTT
CDR3: CASSQELTGELFF
size: few
J: TRBJ2-2
V: TRBV3-1
D: .
length: 13

DNA: TGTGCCAGCAGTTCCGGGGGACAGGGGGCCTACGAGCAGTACTTC
CDR3: CASSSGGQGAYEQYF
size: medium-sized
J: TRBJ2-7
V: TRBV12-3/TRBV12-4
D: TRBD1
length: 15

DNA: TGCGCCAGCAGCGAACAGGGAGCGGGCAATCAGCCCCAGCATTTT
CDR3: CASSEQGAGNQPQHF
size: many
J: TRBJ1-5
V: TRBV5-1
D: .
length: 15

DNA: TGCGCCAGCAGCTTGGCGGGACAACAGAACACTGAAGCTTTCTTT
CDR3: CASSLAGQQNTEAFF
size: .
J: TRBJ1-1
V: TRBV5-1
D: .
length: 15

DNA: TGCAGCGTTGAAACACTTGGAACAGGGGAAGAGACCCAGTACTTC
CDR3: CSVETLGTGEETQYF
size: .
J: TRBJ2-5
V: TRBV29-1
D: TRBD1
length: 15

DNA: TGTGCCAGCAGCTTAGGCCCTGGGCAGGGGAACTATGGCTACACCTTC
CDR3: CASSLGPGQGNYGYTF
size: many
J: TRBJ1-2
V: TRBV7-8
D: .
length: 16

DNA: TGTGCCAGCAGCTCCACCGGGACACGACGCATGAACACTGAAGCTTTCTTT
CDR3: CASSSTGTRRMNTEAFF
size: many
J: TRBJ1-1
V: TRBV7-3
D: .
length: 17

DNA: TGTGCCAGCTCACCAGCAAACACTGAAGCTTTCTTT
CDR3: CASSPANTEAFF
size: many
J: TRBJ1-1
V: TRBV18
D: .
length: 12

DNA: TGCGCCAGCAGCTTGGATGGGGAGACCCAGTACTTC
CDR3: CASSLDGETQYF
size: many
J: TRBJ2-5
V: TRBV5-1
D: .
length: 12